This T cell receptor (beta chain) stems from a study of regulatory T cells in long-lasting Graves disease. The study, taken as a whole, reports: Having only a small sample size may have limited accuracy.

This clonotype was seen more than once but under ten times. The antigen is unknown. Time point given: newly diagnosed GD, antithyroid drugs for less than 3 months. PBMC RNA served as the TCR library source. In this cohort, patients came from an endocrinology department located in Xi'an, China. Germline V gene sequence: CDR1 SGHNT, CDR2 YYREEE (reference sequence). Trimming removed 4 bases from V and 0 bases from J, with 10 bases in between. The CDR3 length is 15 residues. For TCR beta, libraries came from iRepertoire HTBI primers and Arm-PCR of CDR3 regions. One entry per CDR3 protein results from TCRdb running MiXCR on the multiplex PCR reads. The sample lists a few hundred thousand distinct CDR3 sequences, 14% seen once, with around a sixth in the top ten. This sample was shared with a second study, whose subject was T cells in Graves' hyperthyroidism and ophthalmopathy. That paper states: Carried out on the TCR CDR3, a first-round RT-PCR used the HTBI primer set.

This chain uses TRBV5-4 with TRBJ2-2, with D possibly TRBD1 on 5 matching bases. Sequencing used peripheral blood mononuclear cells (PBMCs), obtained at new diagnosis, from a patient treated with antithyroid drugs. This TCR was recovered from a woman aged 50 to 60 with Graves disease. The CDR3 reads CASSRVGANTGELFF. In nucleotides, the CDR3 is TGTGCCAGCAGCCGCGTAGGGGCGAACACCGGGGAGCTGTTTTTT.